These 29 T cell receptor beta chains came from one sample sequenced in a study of blood T cell repertoires in COVID-19 (TCRdb year 2020). The library came from the immunoSEQ multiplex PCR assay. This is the immuneACCESS table as TCRdb keeps it, with only in-frame sequences that have V and J called. A part of the clones is gone; compared with another copy, unresolved V genes explain less than half, and the rest is unexplained. This sample gives nearly 95,000 clones in total; around 87% of them show up just once. The ten largest clonotypes hold less than 5% of the sample. Sequencing was carried out using peripheral blood. All receptors derive from a woman of 80 years or more with acute or convalescent COVID-19.

This chain uses TRBV11-2 with TRBJ1-2; 7 nucleotides align to TRBD1. V dropped 3 bases and J dropped 3; count of bases not matched to a gene: 1. CDR3 length: 13 amino acids. CDR1 and CDR2 from the germline V gene are SGHAT and FQNNGV. CDR3 sequence: CASSLGQHYGYTF. The DNA for the CDR3 is TGTGCCAGCAGCTTGGGACAGCACTATGGCTACACCTTC.

This clone was seen a single time. The chain recombines TRBV30 with TRBJ2-1; 8 nucleotides agree with TRBD2. The germline V gene has CDR1 GTSNPN and CDR2 SVGIG (reference sequence). The CDR3 sequence is 14 residues long. CDR3 sequence reads: CAIAGLVSYNEQFF. The CDR3, as DNA: TGTGCGATAGCGGGATTAGTATCCTACAATGAGCAGTTCTTC.

This clone was detected once. The rearrangement links TRBV7-2 to TRBJ1-1, with D tentatively TRBD1 (6 bases). CDR1 is SGHTA, CDR2 FQGNSA, per germline. V was clipped by 5 bases and J by 4 bases, with 17 bases between them. This CDR3 contains 15 residues. The CDR3 coding sequence is TGTGCCAGCAGCCCGAGGGGGGGGGTGAGCACTGAAGCTTTCTTT. This codes for CASSPRGGVSTEAFF.

V is TRBV28 and J is TRBJ1-6; TRBD1 matches 8 bases. The CDR3 loop spans 15 amino acids. Germline values: CDR1 MDHEN, CDR2 SYDVKM. J gave up 10 bases and V 5 bases, and 10 bases lay outside the gene matches. In nucleotides, the CDR3 is TGTGCCAGCAGTCCTCCGACAGGGGTAAGGTCACCCCTCCACTTT. This translates into CASSPPTGVRSPLHF.

The V and J genes are TRBV7-9 and TRBJ2-2; TRBD1 matches at 10 bases. The V and J ends lost 5 bases and 5 bases, in that order; junction bases with no gene match: 2. Germline CDR1 and CDR2: SEHNR and FQNEAQ (reference sequence). The CDR3 extends over 14 amino acids. The DNA for the CDR3 is TGTGCCAGCAGCCCGGGACAGGGGACCGGGGAGCTGTTTTTT. As protein: CASSPGQGTGELFF.

V and J are TRBV18 and TRBJ2-7; 7 bases agree with TRBD1. The CDR3 extends over 13 amino acids. The V and J ends lost 5 bases and 5 bases, in that order; junction bases with no gene match: 6. Germline V gene sequence: CDR1 KGHSH, CDR2 LQKENI. Here the CDR3 reads CASSTTGSNEQYF. CDR3 nucleotides: TGTGCCAGCTCAACGACAGGGTCGAACGAGCAGTACTTC.

V is TRBV19 and J is TRBJ2-5; 7 bases match TRBD1. Germline V gene sequence: CDR1 LNHDA, CDR2 SQIVND (reference sequence). This CDR3 is 18 amino acids long. With V trimmed by 5 bases and J by 1 base, 16 bases remained unmatched. The CDR3 is CASSLGLTGTNFQETQYF. The CDR3 nucleotides read TGTGCCAGTAGTCTCGGGCTGACAGGGACGAACTTCCAAGAGACCCAGTACTTC.

V and J are TRBV2 and TRBJ2-1; 11 nucleotides agree with TRBD2. Unmatched junction bases numbered 8, after V lost 3 bases and J lost 4 bases. CDR1 is SNHLY and CDR2 is FYNNEI in the germline V gene. The CDR3 extends over 17 amino acids. CDR3 nucleotides: TGTGCCAGCAGTGACCTTATACTAGCGGGGGATTACAATGAGCAGTTCTTC. Encoded protein: CASSDLILAGDYNEQFF. The variable domain in full, with the rest retrieved from reference TRBV2 and TRBJ2-1, is EPEVTQTPSHQVTQMGQEVILRCVPISNHLYFYWYRQILGQKVEFLVSFYNNEISEKSEIFDDQFSVERPDGSNFTLKIRSTKLEDSAMYFCASSDLILAGDYNEQFFGPGTRLTVL.

The chain joins TRBV19 to TRBJ2-7; 11 positions match TRBD1. The V gene end was trimmed by 3 bases and the J gene end by 4 bases; junction bases not matched to a gene: 8. The germline V gene encodes CDR1 LNHDA and CDR2 SQIVND (reference sequence). CDR3 length: 16 residues. The CDR3 loop is CASSIGLGTGGYEQYF. The CDR3 DNA sequence: TGTGCCAGTAGTATTGGGCTGGGGACAGGGGGATACGAGCAGTACTTC.

The chain combines TRBV20-1 with TRBJ1-1; D not resolved. The germline V gene encodes CDR1 DFQATT and CDR2 SNEGSKA (reference sequence). Trimming removed 3 bases at V and 1 base at J, with 12 bases between. This CDR3 is 14 amino acids long. CDR3 in amino acids: CSASPENRNTEAFF. The CDR3 nucleotides read TGCAGTGCTAGTCCCGAGAATCGGAACACTGAAGCTTTCTTT.

The chain recombines TRBV7-6 with TRBJ2-7; D may be TRBD2 (5 bases). The V gene lost 6 bases and the J gene lost 1 base, with 16 bases spanning the gap. This CDR3 is 15 amino acids long. CDR1 is SGHVS, CDR2 FNYEAQ, per germline. The CDR3 loop reads CASRPSGMPSYEQYF. The CDR3, as DNA: TGTGCCAGCAGGCCCTCCGGGATGCCGTCCTACGAGCAGTACTTC.

This chain joins TRBV29-1 and TRBJ2-7; D may be TRBD2 (5 bases). Germline CDR1 reads SQVTM; CDR2 reads ANQGSEA. This CDR3 is built from 15 residues. The ends were cut back, 8 bases at V and 3 bases at J, with 23 bases in the middle. The CDR3: CSIITDLTRGYEQYF. The CDR3, as DNA: TGCAGCATCATCACCGACCTAACTAGAGGCTACGAGCAGTACTTC.

This chain uses TRBV5-1 with TRBJ2-2, with 11 nucleotides matching TRBD2. The germline CDR1 and CDR2 sequences are SGHRS and YFSETQ. The V segment lost 5 bases and the J segment 2 bases; nucleotides outside the gene matches: 5. The CDR3 has 16 amino acids. CDR3: CASSNLAGGNTGELFF. The CDR3 coding sequence is TGCGCCAGCAGTAACCTAGCGGGGGGAAACACCGGGGAGCTGTTTTTT.

This chain links TRBV6-2 or TRBV6-3 with TRBJ1-1; weak D call: TRBD1 (6 bases). CDR3 length: 17 residues. Germline CDR1 is MNHEY and CDR2 is SVGEGT. V was pared by 2 bases and J by 1 base, with 17 bases between. The DNA for the CDR3 is TGTGCCAGCAGTTACGGCCCGGGACAAAAGGGGAACACTGAAGCTTTCTTT. Translation gives CASSYGPGQKGNTEAFF.

This clone was seen only once. The V gene is TRBV6-5, the J gene TRBJ1-6; weak D call: TRBD1 (6 bases). V was cut by 7 bases and J by 5 bases, with 12 bases left in between. The CDR3 sequence is 14 residues long. Germline loops: CDR1 MNHEY, CDR2 SVGAGI. The CDR3: CASTTWTDNSPLHF. CDR3 DNA: TGTGCCAGCACCACGTGGACAGATAATTCACCCCTCCACTTT.

V is TRBV2 and J is TRBJ1-1; 10 bases map to TRBD1. Trimming cost V 6 bases and J 4 bases; bases outside gene matches: 5. The CDR3 is 14 residues long. In germline, CDR1 is SNHLY, CDR2 FYNNEI. The CDR3 DNA is TGTGCCAGCAGGACAGGGGGCGAAGGCACTGAAGCTTTCTTT. Protein sequence: CASRTGGEGTEAFF.

V usage is TRBV4-3 and J usage is TRBJ2-2; the match to TRBD1 covers 8 bases. CDR1 and CDR2 (germline): LGHNA, YSLEER. The CDR3 has 15 amino acids. After removal of 2 bases from V and 6 bases from J, the junction contained 5 bases not matched to a gene. CDR3 sequence reads: CASSQRTGSPGELFF. The CDR3 nucleotides are TGCGCCAGCAGCCAACGGACAGGGTCCCCCGGGGAGCTGTTTTTT.

The chain uses TRBV27 and TRBJ2-7; D might be TRBD1 (5 bases). Germline CDR1 MNHEY, CDR2 SMNVEV (reference sequence). The CDR3 has 13 amino acids. V gave up 5 bases and J gave up 6 bases, with 14 bases separating them. The CDR3 sequence: CASSRLPRGEQYF. The CDR3 region has the DNA TGTGCCAGCAGTAGACTTCCAAGGGGCGAGCAGTACTTC.

The CDR3 nucleotides read TGCAGCGGCCTGACACAAAGCTCTGGAAACACCATATATTTT. Translated: CSGLTQSSGNTIYF. V usage is TRBV29-1 and J usage is TRBJ1-3; D is undetermined. In germline, CDR1 is SQVTM, CDR2 ANQGSEA. CDR3 length: 14 amino acids. Trimming removed 7 bases from V and 0 bases from J, with 13 bases in between.

The chain employs TRBV25-1 and TRBJ2-1; perhaps TRBD2 as D (6 bases). The CDR3 runs 15 residues. Germline-derived CDR1 and CDR2 are MGHDK and SYGVNS. Between the trimmed V and J ends, which lost 4 bases and 1 base, there was a span of 11 bases. The CDR3 sequence is CASSGIRGSYNEQFF. CDR3 bases: TGTGCCAGCAGTGGAATCCGGGGGTCCTACAATGAGCAGTTCTTC.

This chain connects TRBV18 to TRBJ1-1, with a weak D call TRBD1 (6 bases). Looked up from germline, CDR1 is KGHSH and CDR2 is LQKENI. This CDR3 is built from 15 residues. V lost 3 bases, J lost 0 bases, and 11 bases lay in between. The CDR3 DNA reads as TGTGCCAGCTCACCCACCACAGGGTTGAACACTGAAGCTTTCTTT. It yields the protein CASSPTTGLNTEAFF.

The chain links TRBV30 to TRBJ1-1; D is uncertain. V shed 5 bases and J shed 1 base, with 5 bases lying between them. CDR1 is GTSNPN, CDR2 SVGIG, per germline (reference sequence). CDR3 length: 11 amino acids. The CDR3 here is CAWGRNTEAFF. Here the CDR3 DNA reads TGTGCCTGGGGACGGAACACTGAAGCTTTCTTT.

V is TRBV9 and J is TRBJ1-2, with D maybe TRBD1 (5 bases). Germline assignment: CDR1 SGDLS and CDR2 YYNGEE. Trimming removed 4 bases from V and 4 bases from J, with 23 bases in between. This CDR3 has 17 amino acids. The CDR3 nucleotides read TGTGCCAGCAGCCCTGGGGGGGGACCGACAGTGACCTATGGCTACACCTTC. Amino acids: CASSPGGGPTVTYGYTF.

Concerning this clone itself: Other DNA variants within this sample encode the same CDR3. The CDR3 is CASSLASGPYNEQFF. The CDR3 region has the DNA TGCGCCAGCAGCTTGGCTAGCGGGCCGTACAATGAGCAGTTCTTC. This chain links TRBV5-1 with TRBJ2-1; 8 bases align to TRBD2. V lost 0 bases, J lost 4 bases, and 3 bases stayed unmatched. The CDR3 extends over 15 amino acids. CDR1 is SGHRS, CDR2 YFSETQ, per germline.

This clone was detected only once. The chain joins TRBV7-2 to TRBJ1-6, with 10 bases identical to TRBD1. Germline assignment: CDR1 SGHTA and CDR2 FQGNSA. V lost 0 bases to trimming and J lost 8 bases; unmatched junction nucleotides: 1. The CDR3 loop spans 15 amino acids. DNA of the CDR3: TGTGCCAGCAGCTTAGCTGGGACAGGGGATTCACCCCTCCACTTT. Translated, it gives CASSLAGTGDSPLHF.

The gene calls are TRBV11-2 and TRBJ2-7, with 15 positions matching TRBD2. Germline assignment: CDR1 SGHAT and CDR2 FQNNGV. The V gene end was trimmed by 3 bases and the J gene end by 5 bases; junction bases not matched to a gene: 11. This CDR3 contains 18 residues. CDR3 bases: TGTGCCAGCAGCTTGCTGGGACTAGCGGGGGGCCGAGCCCACGAGCAGTACTTC. Translated, it gives CASSLLGLAGGRAHEQYF.

This clone was counted once. The chain employs TRBV19 and TRBJ1-2, with a possible D match to TRBD1 (5 bases). The CDR3 covers 15 residues. Germline CDR1 LNHDA, CDR2 SQIVND (reference sequence). V gave up 3 bases and J gave up 7 bases, with 18 bases separating them. CDR3 amino acids: CASSMGLGAAGGYTF. The CDR3, as DNA: TGTGCCAGTAGTATGGGGCTCGGCGCCGCCGGTGGCTACACCTTC.

The chain links TRBV3-1 (or the pseudogene TRBV3-2) to TRBJ1-4; D not resolved. Trimming took off 5 bases at V and 8 bases at J, with 12 bases between the two ends. Per the germline V gene, CDR1 is LGHDT and CDR2 is YNNKEL (reference sequence). CDR3 length: 13 amino acids. CDR3 sequence (DNA): TGTGCCAGCAGCTCTCGCGGTAGGGAAAAACTGTTTTTT. Translating it yields CASSSRGREKLFF.

The V and J genes are TRBV6-2 or TRBV6-3 and TRBJ1-5; D gene ambiguous. Germline V gene lookup returns CDR1 MNHEY and CDR2 SVGEGT. The CDR3 sequence is 14 residues long. The V and J ends lost 6 bases and 9 bases respectively, with 18 bases between them. CDR3 bases: TGTGCCAGCAGCTCCCGGGTCTCTGGTTCGCCCCAGCATTTT. Translated: CASSSRVSGSPQHF.